The following is a T cell receptor beta chain sequence with its context. V dropped 1 base and J dropped 8 bases, with 9 bases sitting between them. CDR1 and CDR2 (germline): SEHNR, FQNEAQ (reference sequence). This CDR3 has 13 amino acids. This sample was taken from a study of shared clonotypes between healthy human individuals. Produced via immunoSEQ multiplex PCR; TCRdb's table is partial and in-frame only. The sample contains 650,000 to 700,000 clones, roughly 88% of which appear only once. The receptor's source is a man aged 18 to 30 in good health. Some clones in this sample may be carry-over from other donors' samples. Material: memory CD8+ T cells from PBMCs. Subset of the sample: CD45RO+ cells pooled with CCR7-negative TemRA cells. The gene calls are TRBV7-9 and TRBJ2-1; either TRBD1 or TRBD2 may supply D (5 bases each). The CDR3 here is CASSLGGRDEQFF. DNA for the CDR3: TGTGCCAGCAGCTTAGGGGGACGGGATGAGCAGTTCTTC.